The sequence of this TCR beta chain was determined in a study of pediatric ulcerative colitis. Study results and limitations: A couple of rectal CDR3 clonotypes occurred in all ulcerative colitis patients.

In regard to this clone: Antigen: not known.

This was a survey-level run. Profiled with immunoSEQ multiplex PCR; TCRdb holds only in-frame clones, not every one. Of more than 45,000 clones listed, 80% to 90% were seen once; the top ten hold roughly 1.5%. At colonoscopy, a blood sample was also collected. Germline V gene data show CDR1 as SGHVS and CDR2 as FNYEAQ. This CDR3 has 17 amino acids. V gave up 5 bases and J gave up 6 bases; unmatched junction bases: 18. The gene calls are TRBV7-6 and TRBJ2-7; 8 positions match TRBD1. The sequenced sample was blood. This receptor was identified in a boy aged 10-17 years who was a control in a study of pediatric ulcerative colitis. The CDR3 is CASSLKPGTGGIGEQYF. The DNA for the CDR3 is TGTGCCAGCAGCCTAAAACCTGGGACAGGAGGGATCGGCGAGCAGTACTTC.